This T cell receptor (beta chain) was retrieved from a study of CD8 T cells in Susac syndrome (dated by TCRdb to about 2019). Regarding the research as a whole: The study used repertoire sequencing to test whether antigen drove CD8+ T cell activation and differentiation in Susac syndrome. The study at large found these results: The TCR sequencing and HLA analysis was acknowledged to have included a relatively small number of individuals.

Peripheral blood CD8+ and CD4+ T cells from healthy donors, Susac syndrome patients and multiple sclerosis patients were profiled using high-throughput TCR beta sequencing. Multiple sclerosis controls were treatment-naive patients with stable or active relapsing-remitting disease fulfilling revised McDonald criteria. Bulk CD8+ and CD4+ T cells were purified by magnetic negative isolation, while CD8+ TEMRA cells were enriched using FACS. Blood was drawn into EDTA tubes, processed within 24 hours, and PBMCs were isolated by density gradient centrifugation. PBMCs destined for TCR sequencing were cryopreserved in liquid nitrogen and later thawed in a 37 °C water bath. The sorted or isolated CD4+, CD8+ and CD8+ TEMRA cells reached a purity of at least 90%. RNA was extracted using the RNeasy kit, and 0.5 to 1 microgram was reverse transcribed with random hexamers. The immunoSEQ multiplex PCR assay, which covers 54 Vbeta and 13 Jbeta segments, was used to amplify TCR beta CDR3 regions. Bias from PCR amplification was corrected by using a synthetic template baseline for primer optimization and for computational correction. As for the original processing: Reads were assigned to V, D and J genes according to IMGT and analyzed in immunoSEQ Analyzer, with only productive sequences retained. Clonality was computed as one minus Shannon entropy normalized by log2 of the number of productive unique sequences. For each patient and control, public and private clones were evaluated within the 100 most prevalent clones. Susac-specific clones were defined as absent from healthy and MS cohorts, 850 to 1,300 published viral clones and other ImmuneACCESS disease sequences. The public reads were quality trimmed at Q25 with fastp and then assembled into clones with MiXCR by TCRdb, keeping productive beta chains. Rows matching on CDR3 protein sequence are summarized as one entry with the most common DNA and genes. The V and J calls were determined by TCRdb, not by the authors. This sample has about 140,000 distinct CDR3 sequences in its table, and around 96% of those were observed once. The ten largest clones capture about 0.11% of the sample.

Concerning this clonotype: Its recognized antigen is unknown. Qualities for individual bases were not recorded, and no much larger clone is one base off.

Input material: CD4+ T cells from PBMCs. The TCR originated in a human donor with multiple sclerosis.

CDR3 sequence: CASSQDLTPNYGYTF. In nucleotide form, the sequence is TGTGCCAGCAGCCAAGACCTCACCCCTAACTATGGCTACACCTTC. The receptor chain draws on TRBV3-1 and TRBJ1-2, with no reliable assignment of the D segment. Deletion took 0 bases off V and 0 bases off J, with a span of 8 bases between the germline ends. CDR1 LGHDT and CDR2 YNNKEL are derived from the germline V gene (reference sequence). The CDR3 starts with the cysteine, ends with the phenylalanine, and has 15 residues. CDR3 DNA is the only sequence kept; it has 45 bases, read in frame from the first base.